This is a list of T cell receptor beta chains from one sample in a study of T-cell reconstitution after alpha-beta-depleted transplantation in children. TCRdb re-derived calls from the PCR reads in MiXCR, one entry per CDR3 protein. The table includes around 200,000 distinct CDR3 sequences, around a sixth detected once. Source: PBMCs, mostly from graft donor cells, taken 360 days after TCRalphabeta/CD19-depleted stem cell transplant. Receptors originate from a male patient aged 2 to 10 who had a stem cell transplant for acute lymphoblastic leukemia, so the T cells may come from the graft donor. Each CDR3 is given with its conserved first and last residue. The D gene is left open where the match is weak. Rows may omit the clone size; those that give it use once, few, many or a size class.

d_gene: .; v_gene: TRBV7-9; j_gene: TRBJ2-3; abundance: few; CDR3nt: TGTGCCAGCAGCCTGCCGGGTCAGGATACGCAGTATTTT; CDR3aa: CASSLPGQDTQYF
d_gene: .; v_gene: TRBV18; j_gene: TRBJ2-3; abundance: few; CDR3nt: TGTGCCACTGAAGGGGTTGGAGATACGCAGTATTTT; CDR3aa: CATEGVGDTQYF
d_gene: .; v_gene: TRBV5-1; j_gene: TRBJ1-1; abundance: many; CDR3nt: TGCGCCAGCAGCTTGGTGGACCTCTCAACGGGTGAAGCTTTCTTT; CDR3aa: CASSLVDLSTGEAFF
d_gene: .; v_gene: TRBV11-2; j_gene: TRBJ2-6; abundance: .; CDR3nt: TGTGCCAGCAGCTTAGCACCTCGACAGTCTTTCGTCTCTGGGGCCAACGTCCTGACTTTC; CDR3aa: CASSLAPRQSFVSGANVLTF
d_gene: TRBD2; v_gene: TRBV2; j_gene: TRBJ2-1; abundance: once; CDR3nt: TGTGCCAGCAGTGACCTCGGACTAGCTTCCAATGAGCAGTTCTTC; CDR3aa: CASSDLGLASNEQFF
d_gene: TRBD1; v_gene: TRBV5-5; j_gene: TRBJ2-2; abundance: many; CDR3nt: TGTGCCAGCAGCTCTTCGGACAGGCCTAACACCGGGGAGCTGTTTTTT; CDR3aa: CASSSSDRPNTGELFF
d_gene: .; v_gene: TRBV29-1; j_gene: TRBJ2-3; abundance: few; CDR3nt: TGCAGCGTCCGCGGGACCATCACAGATACGCAGTATTTT; CDR3aa: CSVRGTITDTQYF
d_gene: .; v_gene: TRBV7-8; j_gene: TRBJ2-1; abundance: few; CDR3nt: TGTGCCAGCAGCTTAGTGGGCGGGGTAGGCTCCTACAATGAGCAGTTCTTC; CDR3aa: CASSLVGGVGSYNEQFF
d_gene: .; v_gene: TRBV19; j_gene: TRBJ1-2; abundance: few; CDR3nt: TGTGCCAGTGCTGCAGGGGCCGACAGAAACTATGGCTACACCTTC; CDR3aa: CASAAGADRNYGYTF
d_gene: .; v_gene: TRBV5-1; j_gene: TRBJ2-1; abundance: .; CDR3nt: TGCGCCAGCAGCTTGCGAATCTTGGCTGGGGGCTCCTACAATGAGCAGTTCTTC; CDR3aa: CASSLRILAGGSYNEQFF
d_gene: .; v_gene: TRBV27; j_gene: TRBJ2-3; abundance: .; CDR3nt: TGTGCCAGCAGTAGTACTAGAATCAATTCGCAGTATTTT; CDR3aa: CASSSTRINSQYF
d_gene: .; v_gene: TRBV7-8; j_gene: TRBJ2-7; abundance: few; CDR3nt: TGTGCCAGCACTAAACAGGGTCCGGGCCCTTACGAGCAGTACTTC; CDR3aa: CASTKQGPGPYEQYF
d_gene: .; v_gene: TRBV20-1; j_gene: TRBJ2-5; abundance: few; CDR3nt: TGCAGTGCTACCACTTCGGGGAAAGAGACCCAGTACTTC; CDR3aa: CSATTSGKETQYF
d_gene: .; v_gene: TRBV7-9; j_gene: TRBJ2-3; abundance: many; CDR3nt: TGTGCCAGCAGCTTATTTGAGTTGACCACAGATACGCAGTATTTT; CDR3aa: CASSLFELTTDTQYF
d_gene: TRBD2; v_gene: TRBV5-4; j_gene: TRBJ2-3; abundance: .; CDR3nt: TGTGCCAGCAGCTTGTTAAGCGGGGGGGCAGTGGATACGCAGTATTTT; CDR3aa: CASSLLSGGAVDTQYF
d_gene: TRBD1; v_gene: TRBV7-9; j_gene: TRBJ1-2; abundance: few; CDR3nt: TGTGCCAGCAGCTTATCCGGGACAGGGCACTATGGCTACACCTTC; CDR3aa: CASSLSGTGHYGYTF
d_gene: TRBD2; v_gene: TRBV7-2; j_gene: TRBJ2-3; abundance: .; CDR3nt: TGTGCCAGCAGCTTATACGGGGGGTCTCTCACAGATACGCAGTATTTT; CDR3aa: CASSLYGGSLTDTQYF
d_gene: .; v_gene: TRBV28; j_gene: TRBJ2-5; abundance: few; CDR3nt: TGTGCCAGCAGCCCAGGACCGCCTATAGAAGAGACCCAGTACTTC; CDR3aa: CASSPGPPIEETQYF
d_gene: TRBD1; v_gene: TRBV9; j_gene: TRBJ2-3; abundance: .; CDR3nt: TGTGCCAGCAGCTTAGATGTGTTCGACAGGGAGTGGGATACGCAGTATTTT; CDR3aa: CASSLDVFDREWDTQYF
d_gene: .; v_gene: TRBV10-2; j_gene: TRBJ2-3; abundance: few; CDR3nt: TGCGCCAGCAGTGAATCCCGCGGGCCCCGTGGCACAGATACGCAGTATTTT; CDR3aa: CASSESRGPRGTDTQYF
d_gene: .; v_gene: TRBV20-1; j_gene: TRBJ2-1; abundance: .; CDR3nt: TGCAGTGCTAGAGACTGGTCCCCAGGGACCGACTATACAACTGAGCAGTTCTTC; CDR3aa: CSARDWSPGTDYTTEQFF
d_gene: TRBD1; v_gene: TRBV5-1; j_gene: TRBJ1-6; abundance: few; CDR3nt: TGCGCCAGCAGCGACGGGACAGCAAATTCACCCCTCCACTTT; CDR3aa: CASSDGTANSPLHF
d_gene: .; v_gene: TRBV28; j_gene: TRBJ2-3; abundance: few; CDR3nt: TGTGCCAGCAGTGCAGGAGATACGCAGTATTTT; CDR3aa: CASSAGDTQYF
d_gene: .; v_gene: TRBV5-4; j_gene: TRBJ2-5; abundance: many; CDR3nt: TGTGCCAGCAGCTTAAGAACGGGGACACTGCAAGAGACCCAGTACTTC; CDR3aa: CASSLRTGTLQETQYF
d_gene: TRBD1; v_gene: TRBV12-3/TRBV12-4; j_gene: TRBJ2-2; abundance: .; CDR3nt: TGTGCCAGCAGTCTCACAACAGGGGAGAAAACCGGGGAGCTGTTTTTT; CDR3aa: CASSLTTGEKTGELFF
d_gene: .; v_gene: TRBV6-1; j_gene: TRBJ1-3; abundance: .; CDR3nt: TGTGCCAGCAGTGAAGCCCCGGTAGTCTCTGGAAACACCATATATTTT; CDR3aa: CASSEAPVVSGNTIYF
d_gene: TRBD2; v_gene: TRBV9; j_gene: TRBJ2-1; abundance: few; CDR3nt: TGTGCCAGCAGCGTATCTAGCGGGGGGGCCTGGGGTGAGCAGTTCTTC; CDR3aa: CASSVSSGGAWGEQFF
d_gene: TRBD2; v_gene: TRBV28; j_gene: TRBJ2-3; abundance: .; CDR3nt: TGTGCCAGCAGCAGACTAGCGGGGATTAGCACAGATACGCAGTATTTT; CDR3aa: CASSRLAGISTDTQYF
d_gene: TRBD2; v_gene: TRBV15; j_gene: TRBJ2-5; abundance: .; CDR3nt: TGTGCCACCAGCCTCAGCGGGAGCTGGCAAGAGACCCAGTACTTC; CDR3aa: CATSLSGSWQETQYF
d_gene: TRBD2; v_gene: TRBV5-1; j_gene: TRBJ2-3; abundance: few; CDR3nt: TGCGCCAGCAGCCTGACTAGCGCAGATACGCAGTATTTT; CDR3aa: CASSLTSADTQYF
d_gene: .; v_gene: TRBV5-6; j_gene: TRBJ2-2; abundance: .; CDR3nt: TGTGCCAGCAGCTGGGGGCGCCTCATGGAGCTGTTTTTT; CDR3aa: CASSWGRLMELFF
d_gene: TRBD1; v_gene: TRBV24-1; j_gene: TRBJ2-7; abundance: .; CDR3nt: TGTGCCACCAGTGATCCTAAGGGGGCGGAAGAGCAGTACTTC; CDR3aa: CATSDPKGAEEQYF
d_gene: TRBD1; v_gene: TRBV29-1; j_gene: TRBJ1-2; abundance: few; CDR3nt: TGCAGCGTTGCGGAGGGACAGGGTCACCCTAACTATGGCTACACCTTC; CDR3aa: CSVAEGQGHPNYGYTF
d_gene: .; v_gene: TRBV7-8; j_gene: TRBJ2-3; abundance: few; CDR3nt: TGTGCCAGCACCGAGACAGGCACAGATACGCAGTATTTT; CDR3aa: CASTETGTDTQYF
d_gene: .; v_gene: TRBV10-2; j_gene: TRBJ1-1; abundance: few; CDR3nt: TGCGCCAGCAGTGGAGCCCAGGGAATCACTGAAGCTTTCTTT; CDR3aa: CASSGAQGITEAFF
d_gene: TRBD2; v_gene: TRBV7-2; j_gene: TRBJ2-5; abundance: few; CDR3nt: TGTGCCAGCAGCTTAGCGATCCGGGGGGGGTACCAAGAGACCCAGTACTTC; CDR3aa: CASSLAIRGGYQETQYF
d_gene: .; v_gene: TRBV12-3/TRBV12-4; j_gene: TRBJ2-7; abundance: many; CDR3nt: TGTGCCAGCAGTTTTTTGCCGGTTCGGCAGTACTTC; CDR3aa: CASSFLPVRQYF
d_gene: .; v_gene: TRBV3-1; j_gene: TRBJ2-5; abundance: many; CDR3nt: TGTGCCAGCAGCCTCCAAATACCCGGGACCACCAAGTACTTC; CDR3aa: CASSLQIPGTTKYF
d_gene: .; v_gene: TRBV27; j_gene: TRBJ1-2; abundance: few; CDR3nt: TGTGCCAGCAGTTTCGACGGTAACTATGGCTACACCTTC; CDR3aa: CASSFDGNYGYTF
d_gene: .; v_gene: TRBV5-1; j_gene: TRBJ1-1; abundance: few; CDR3nt: TGCGCCAGCAGCTTTGGGTCGGAGGTCGCTGAAGCTTTCTTT; CDR3aa: CASSFGSEVAEAFF
d_gene: TRBD1; v_gene: TRBV27; j_gene: TRBJ2-6; abundance: .; CDR3nt: TGTGCCAGCAGGGGGACAGGGGAGGAGACTGGGGCCAACGTCCTGACTTTC; CDR3aa: CASRGTGEETGANVLTF
d_gene: .; v_gene: TRBV12-3/TRBV12-4; j_gene: TRBJ2-5; abundance: .; CDR3nt: TGTGCCAGCAGTCCAGACCCGAGGAGGGAGACCCAGTACTTC; CDR3aa: CASSPDPRRETQYF
d_gene: .; v_gene: TRBV20-1; j_gene: TRBJ2-1; abundance: few; CDR3nt: TGCAGGACAACGGGGTCTCCCTACAATGAGCAGTTCTTC; CDR3aa: CRTTGSPYNEQFF
d_gene: .; v_gene: TRBV29-1; j_gene: TRBJ2-1; abundance: .; CDR3nt: TGCAGCGTTGAATTTTTTGGGCAGATTTACAATGAGCAGTTCTTC; CDR3aa: CSVEFFGQIYNEQFF
d_gene: .; v_gene: TRBV30; j_gene: TRBJ2-2; abundance: few; CDR3nt: TGTGCCGGCAGGGATCGTGGCACCGGGGAGCTGTTTTTT; CDR3aa: CAGRDRGTGELFF
d_gene: .; v_gene: TRBV9; j_gene: TRBJ2-5; abundance: few; CDR3nt: TGTGCCAGCGGATCCCGATCCGGAGAGACCCAGTACTTC; CDR3aa: CASGSRSGETQYF
d_gene: .; v_gene: TRBV4-1; j_gene: TRBJ2-5; abundance: few; CDR3nt: TGCGCCAGCAGCCAGGAGGGCGGGCGGGAGACCCAGTACTTC; CDR3aa: CASSQEGGRETQYF
d_gene: .; v_gene: TRBV12-3/TRBV12-4; j_gene: TRBJ2-2; abundance: .; CDR3nt: TGTGCCAGCAGTTTATGGACCACCAACACCGGGGAGCTGTTTTTT; CDR3aa: CASSLWTTNTGELFF
d_gene: TRBD1; v_gene: TRBV7-8; j_gene: TRBJ2-3; abundance: few; CDR3nt: TGTGCCAGCAGCTTAGACTTGACAGGGAGCACAGATACGCAGTATTTT; CDR3aa: CASSLDLTGSTDTQYF
d_gene: TRBD1; v_gene: TRBV29-1; j_gene: TRBJ2-7; abundance: few; CDR3nt: TGCAGCGTCAAAAGACAGGGGCTAGAGCAGTACTTC; CDR3aa: CSVKRQGLEQYF
d_gene: .; v_gene: TRBV28; j_gene: TRBJ2-6; abundance: few; CDR3nt: TGTGTCACGCGGTCTGGGGCCAACGTCCTGACTTTC; CDR3aa: CVTRSGANVLTF
d_gene: .; v_gene: TRBV7-2; j_gene: TRBJ2-4; abundance: .; CDR3nt: TGTGCCAGCAGCTTAGTGCAGGGGTCGGGCCTCCTAGCCAAAAACATTCAGTACTTC; CDR3aa: CASSLVQGSGLLAKNIQYF
d_gene: .; v_gene: TRBV12-3/TRBV12-4; j_gene: TRBJ2-7; abundance: many; CDR3nt: TGTGCCAGCAGTTTAACGGGGGGCAGGTCCTACGAGCAGTACTTC; CDR3aa: CASSLTGGRSYEQYF
d_gene: .; v_gene: TRBV7-3; j_gene: TRBJ1-2; abundance: .; CDR3nt: TGTGCCAGCAGCTTTGTGGAGGGGGGCTATGGCTACACCTTC; CDR3aa: CASSFVEGGYGYTF